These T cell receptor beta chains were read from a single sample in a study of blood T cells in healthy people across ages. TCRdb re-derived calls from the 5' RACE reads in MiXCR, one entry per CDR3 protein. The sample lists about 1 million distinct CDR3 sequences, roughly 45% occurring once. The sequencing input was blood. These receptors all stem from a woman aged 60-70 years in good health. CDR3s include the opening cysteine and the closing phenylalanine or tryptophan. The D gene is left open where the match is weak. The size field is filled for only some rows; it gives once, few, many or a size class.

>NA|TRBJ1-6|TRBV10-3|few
TGTGCCATCAGTGAACTGGACAGTCATAATTCACCCCTCCACTTT
CAISELDSHNSPLHF
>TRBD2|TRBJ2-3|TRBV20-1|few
TGCAGTGCACCTCTCATGGCGGGAGTAGATACGCAGTATTTT
CSAPLMAGVDTQYF
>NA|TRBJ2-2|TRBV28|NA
TGTGCCAGCAGCCTTGGGAGGGGGTCAATGAACACCGGGGAGCTGTTTTTT
CASSLGRGSMNTGELFF
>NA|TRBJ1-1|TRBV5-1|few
TGCGCCAGCAGCTTACCGACTGAAGCTTTCTTT
CASSLPTEAFF
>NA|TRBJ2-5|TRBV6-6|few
TGTGCCAGCAGCCCAGGGGCTCCAGGGGAGCAGTACTTC
CASSPGAPGEQYF
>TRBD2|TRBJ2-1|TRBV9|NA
TGTGCCAGCAGCGTAGGTTCTAGCGGGAGGGGAGGTTACAATGAGCAGTTCTTC
CASSVGSSGRGGYNEQFF
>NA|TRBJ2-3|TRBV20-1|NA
TGCAGTGCTAGAGGGGCCTTACCATCAGATACGCAGTATTTT
CSARGALPSDTQYF
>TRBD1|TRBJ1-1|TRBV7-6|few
TGTGCCAGCAGTCCGGGACAGGGGATTGAAGCTTTCTTT
CASSPGQGIEAFF
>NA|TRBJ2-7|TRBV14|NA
TGTGCCAGCAGCCCTCTCCTGGGACAAGCCCAAGAGATCCAGTACTTC
CASSPLLGQAQEIQYF
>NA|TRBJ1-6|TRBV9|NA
TGTGCCAGCAGCATAGAAATCCCCGGTCCACCCCTCCACTTT
CASSIEIPGPPLHF
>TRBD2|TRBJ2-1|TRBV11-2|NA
TGTGCCAGCAGCTTATTGCGGGAGTGGGGTGAGCAGTTCTTC
CASSLLREWGEQFF
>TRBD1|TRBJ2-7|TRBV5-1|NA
TGCGCCAGCAAGGAAGGGACAGGGTCCTACGAGCAGTACTTC
CASKEGTGSYEQYF
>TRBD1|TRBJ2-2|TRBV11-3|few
TGTGCCAGCAGCTTAGTTACAGGGGGCCGGACCGGGGAGCTGTTTTTT
CASSLVTGGRTGELFF
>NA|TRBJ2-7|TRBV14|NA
TGTGCCAGCAGCCAAGTTCAGACTACCGAGCAGTACTTC
CASSQVQTTEQYF
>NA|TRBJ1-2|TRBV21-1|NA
TGTGCCAGCAGCAAAGACACAGGGGGCCAACCTAACTATGGCTACACCTTC
CASSKDTGGQPNYGYTF
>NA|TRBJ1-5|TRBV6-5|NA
TGTGCCAGCAGTGAACCGGGGGCTAGTCGGCCCCAGCATTTT
CASSEPGASRPQHF
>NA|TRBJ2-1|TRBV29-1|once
TGCAGCGTTGACACCCATCAAGAGACCCAGTTCTTC
CSVDTHQETQFF
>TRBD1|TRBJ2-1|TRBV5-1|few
TGCGCCAGCAGCTTGGGACAGGGGGCGGCTGAGCAGTTCTTC
CASSLGQGAAEQFF
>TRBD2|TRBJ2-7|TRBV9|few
TGTGCCAGCAGCGTAGGGTCACTAGCGGGAAGGTACGAGCAGTACTTC
CASSVGSLAGRYEQYF
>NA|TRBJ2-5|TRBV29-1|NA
TGCAGCGTCTGGACAGAAGATAAGACCCAGTACTTC
CSVWTEDKTQYF
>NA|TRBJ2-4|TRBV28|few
TGTGCCAGCAGTTCGGGGTTGGTAGACATTCAGTACTTC
CASSSGLVDIQYF
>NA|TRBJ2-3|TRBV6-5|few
TGTGCCAGCAGTTATGATACTGCAGATACGCAGTATTTT
CASSYDTADTQYF
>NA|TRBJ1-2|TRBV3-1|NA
TGTGCCAGCAGCCAAGGCGGGAGAGACGGCTACACCTTC
CASSQGGRDGYTF
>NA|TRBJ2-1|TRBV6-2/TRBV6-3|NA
TGTGCCAGCAGGGGAGACAGTTACAATGAGCAGTTCTTC
CASRGDSYNEQFF
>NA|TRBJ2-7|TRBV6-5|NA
TGTGCCAGCAGTCCCGGGGCCGGGGCCTACGAGCAGTACTTC
CASSPGAGAYEQYF
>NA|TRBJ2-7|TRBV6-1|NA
TGTGCCAGCTGGTCGAGGGTGGCCGAGCAGTACTTC
CASWSRVAEQYF
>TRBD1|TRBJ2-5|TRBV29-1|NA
TGCAGCGTTCATCCGGGACAGGGATCCGAGCGGTACTTC
CSVHPGQGSERYF
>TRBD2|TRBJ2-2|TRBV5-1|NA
TGCGCCAGCAGCTCCGGACTAGCGGGAGAAACCGGGGAGCTGTTTTTT
CASSSGLAGETGELFF
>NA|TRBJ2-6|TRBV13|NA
TGTGCCAGCAGCTTATATGGACCGAGCTCTGGGGCCAACGTCCTGACTTTC
CASSLYGPSSGANVLTF